This TCR beta chain was sequenced for a study of blood T cell repertoires in COVID-19. In the study overall: Samples representing acute and convalescent COVID-19 were sourced from the United States, Italy and Spain. The cDNA or gDNA used as material had been derived from T cells, B-cell-depleted T cells, or PBMCs.

This clone was recorded only once. As originally analysed: How many nucleated cells were present was estimated from reference gene primer amplification. Produced via immunoSEQ multiplex PCR; TCRdb's table is partial and in-frame only. The V and J calls and clone size were taken over from that table, and D and trimming were inferred from the DNA. This table has about 180,000 clones, 80% to 90% appearing once. CDR3 length equals 13 residues. CDR1 KGHSH and CDR2 LQKENI come from the germline V gene. Trimming took 2 bases from V and 4 from J, leaving 6 bases between them. This sequence originates from a man aged 50-60 years with active or convalescent COVID-19. Source material: peripheral blood. The chain recombines TRBV18 with TRBJ1-5; D gene ambiguous. The CDR3 DNA sequence: TGTGCCAGCTCACCATTTGTAAATCAGCCCCAGCATTTT. Residues: CASSPFVNQPQHF.